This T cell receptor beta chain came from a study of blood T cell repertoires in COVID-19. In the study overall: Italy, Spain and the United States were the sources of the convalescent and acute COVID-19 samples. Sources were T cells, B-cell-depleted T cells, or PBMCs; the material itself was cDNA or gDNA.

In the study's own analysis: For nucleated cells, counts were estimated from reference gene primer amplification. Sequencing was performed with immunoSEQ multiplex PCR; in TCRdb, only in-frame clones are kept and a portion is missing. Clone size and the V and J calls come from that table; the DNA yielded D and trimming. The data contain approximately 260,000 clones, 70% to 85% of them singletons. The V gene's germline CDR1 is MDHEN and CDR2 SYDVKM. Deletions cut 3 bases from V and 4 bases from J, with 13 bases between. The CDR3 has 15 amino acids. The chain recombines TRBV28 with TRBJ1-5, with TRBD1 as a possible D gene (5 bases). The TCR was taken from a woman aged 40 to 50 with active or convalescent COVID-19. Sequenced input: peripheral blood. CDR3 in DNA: TGTGCCAGCAGTTTGAGTAGGGGTCAGAATCAGCCCCAGCATTTT. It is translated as CASSLSRGQNQPQHF.